Below are 32 T cell receptor beta chains sequenced from a single sample in a study of blood T cells in healthy people across ages. Then a second PCR, running about 7 to 11 cycles, was carried out with a sample-barcoded 5' primer and a J-beta primer mix. TCRdb analysed the 5' RACE reads with MiXCR anew, one entry per CDR3 protein. The data show approximately 830,000 distinct CDR3 sequences, with 55% to 65% seen just once and roughly a quarter held by the top ten. The source material was blood. These receptors originate from a young man in good health.

The chain recombines TRBV29-1 with TRBJ2-7; 12 bases line up with TRBD2. Germline V gene lookup returns CDR1 SQVTM and CDR2 ANQGSEA. After removal of 6 bases from V and 1 base from J, the junction contained 4 bases not matched to a gene. This CDR3 comprises 14 residues. CDR3 in DNA: TGCAGCGTCCGACTAGCGGGGGAGTCCTACGAGCAGTACTTC. Its protein product is CSVRLAGESYEQYF.

This clonotype was seen only a few times. This chain uses TRBV29-1 with TRBJ2-3; a weak D match, TRBD2 (5 bases). V was trimmed by 4 bases and J by 5 bases, leaving 13 bases between them. Per germline, CDR1 SQVTM and CDR2 ANQGSEA. This CDR3 region has 13 residues. This CDR3 reads CSVVQSRVDTQYF. For the CDR3, the DNA is TGCAGCGTTGTACAGTCGAGGGTAGATACGCAGTATTTT.

The chain has TRBV5-1 and TRBJ2-3, with 9 bases aligning to TRBD2. With 4 bases clipped from V and 8 bases from J, the junction kept 11 bases outside the gene matches. The CDR3 totals 15 residues. CDR1 is SGHRS, CDR2 YFSETQ, per germline. CDR3 loop: CASSPLVAGERTQYF. The DNA for the CDR3 is TGCGCCAGCAGCCCCCTGGTAGCGGGGGAGCGTACGCAGTATTTT. Variable domain in full (rest from reference TRBV5-1 and TRBJ2-3): KAGVTQTPRYLIKTRGQQVTLSCSPISGHRSVSWYQQTPGQGLQFLFEYFSETQRNKGNFPGRFSGRQFSNSRSEMNVSTLELGDSALYLCASSPLVAGERTQYFGPGTRLTVL.

This clonotype showed up just a few times. This rearrangement joins TRBV28 to TRBJ2-3, with D hard to call. This CDR3 has 11 residues. Germline V gene data show CDR1 as MDHEN and CDR2 as SYDVKM. The V end lost 3 bases, the J end lost 8 bases, and 6 bases lay between the germline ends. The CDR3 sequence is CASSFLATQYF. CDR3 coding DNA: TGTGCCAGCAGTTTTTTGGCTACGCAGTATTTT.

The chain uses TRBV7-9 and TRBJ1-4; 7 bases map to TRBD1. The CDR3 covers 16 residues. With 5 bases clipped from V and 0 bases from J, the junction kept 6 bases outside the gene matches. Germline V gives CDR1 SEHNR, CDR2 FQNEAQ (reference sequence). The CDR3: CASSHGQVATNEKLFF. For the CDR3, the DNA is TGTGCCAGCAGCCACGGACAGGTAGCAACTAATGAAAAACTGTTTTTT.

V usage is TRBV5-1 and J usage is TRBJ1-2, with TRBD1 matching 7 bases. Trimming cost V 2 bases and J 4 bases; bases outside gene matches: 8. The CDR3 totals 15 residues. Germline V gene data show CDR1 as SGHRS and CDR2 as YFSETQ. The CDR3, as DNA: TGCGCCAGCAGCTTCCAAGGGGGCAGCAGCTATGGCTACACCTTC. Its translation is CASSFQGGSSYGYTF.

This clonotype was detected only once. CDR3 DNA sequence: TGTGCCAGCAGTTTAGCCAACAGGGTCGAGCAGTACTTC. This sequence encodes CASSLANRVEQYF. This chain joins TRBV27 and TRBJ2-5; tentative D call: TRBD1 (6 bases). The J call may be wrong; the DNA end is better matched by TRBJ2-7. The CDR3 is made up of 13 amino acids. Germline CDR1 MNHEY, CDR2 SMNVEV (reference sequence).

This chain uses TRBV24-1 with TRBJ2-1; 11 nucleotides align to TRBD2. V shed 7 bases, J shed 5 bases, and the junction held 12 bases outside the gene matches. This CDR3 spans 17 amino acids. Looked up from germline, CDR1 is KGHDR and CDR2 is SFDVKD. CDR3: CATSIEVAGGPNNEQFF. DNA of the CDR3: TGTGCCACCAGCATAGAGGTAGCGGGGGGGCCAAACAATGAGCAGTTCTTC.

This chain uses TRBV20-1 with TRBJ2-3; D perhaps matches TRBD2 (7 bases). CDR3 length: 15 amino acids. Germline V lookup: CDR1 DFQATT, CDR2 SNEGSKA (reference sequence). The V and J ends lost 1 base and 5 bases respectively, with 16 bases between them. This chain's CDR3 is CSARGFGGPRDTQYF. The CDR3 DNA reads as TGCAGTGCTAGAGGATTCGGGGGGCCCAGAGATACGCAGTATTTT.

V and J are TRBV20-1 and TRBJ2-7; D not resolved. V lost 1 base to trimming and J lost 4 bases, with 11 bases between them. The germline V gene encodes CDR1 DFQATT and CDR2 SNEGSKA (reference sequence). The CDR3 contains 13 residues. The CDR3 nucleotides read TGCAGTGCTAGAGCAAAGGGCGGATACGAGCAGTACTTC. This translates into CSARAKGGYEQYF.

The chain links TRBV30 to TRBJ1-3, with 9 bases fitting TRBD1. CDR1 is GTSNPN, CDR2 SVGIG, per germline (reference sequence). The CDR3 sequence is 14 residues long. V gave up 3 bases and J gave up 4 bases; unmatched junction bases: 4. In nucleotides, the CDR3 is TGTGCCTGGAGGAGGACAGGGGCGGGAAACACCATATATTTT. The encoded protein is CAWRRTGAGNTIYF.

This clonotype came up a few times. The V and J genes are TRBV7-9 and TRBJ2-7; 9 nucleotides agree with TRBD1. CDR1 is SEHNR, CDR2 FQNEAQ, per germline (reference sequence). V was pared by 7 bases and J by 3 bases, with 7 bases of the junction left unmatched. This CDR3 is 14 amino acids long. In DNA form, the CDR3 reads TGTGCCAGCACCGTTCCGGGACAGGGCTACGAGCAGTACTTC. It translates to CASTVPGQGYEQYF. Complete variable domain (other parts from reference TRBV7-9 and TRBJ2-7): DTGVSQNPRHKITKRGQNVTFRCDPISEHNRLYWYRQTLGQGPEFLTYFQNEAQLEKSRLLSDRFSAERPKGSFSTLEIQRTEQGDSAMYLCASTVPGQGYEQYFGPGTRLTVT.

This clonotype was seen a few times. V usage is TRBV5-5 and J usage is TRBJ2-5; weak D call: TRBD1 (7 bases). Near its end, the DNA agrees better with TRBJ2-7, so the J call may be wrong. CDR1 and CDR2 from the germline V gene are SGHKS and YYEKEE (reference sequence). The CDR3 totals 14 residues. CDR3 sequence (DNA): TGTGCCAGCAGCTTGTCGCAGGGGGGAAACGAGCAGTACTTC. Translation: CASSLSQGGNEQYF.

The genes are TRBV20-1 and TRBJ2-2; D gene uncertain. Trimming removed 2 bases at V and 0 bases at J, with 7 bases between. CDR1 DFQATT and CDR2 SNEGSKA come from the germline V gene (reference sequence). This CDR3 is 14 amino acids long. The CDR3 bases are TGCAGTGCTAGACCTACGACGAACACCGGGGAGCTGTTTTTT. Translation: CSARPTTNTGELFF.

Only a few counts were recorded for this clonotype. The V call is TRBV20-1, the J call TRBJ1-5; a possible D gene is TRBD1 (6 bases). V gave up 4 bases and J gave up 2 bases, with 15 bases separating them. Germline V CDR1 and CDR2: DFQATT, SNEGSKA (reference sequence). The CDR3 has 15 amino acids. The CDR3: CSAKGTGFGNQPQHF. DNA for the CDR3: TGCAGTGCTAAAGGAACAGGGTTTGGCAATCAGCCCCAGCATTTT.

Worth noting for this clonotype: This may come from a read error, since a much larger clone is one base off. The V and J genes are TRBV18 and TRBJ2-5; possibly TRBD1 or TRBD2 for D (5 bases each). Looked up from germline, CDR1 is KGHSH and CDR2 is LQKENI. This CDR3 has 16 residues. This CDR3 reads CASSKEGSPQTEAQYF. The CDR3, as DNA: TGTGCCAGCTCCAAAGAGGGCAGCCCTCAGACAGAGGCCCAGTACTTC.

The V gene is TRBV20-1, the J gene TRBJ2-2, with D tentatively TRBD1 or TRBD2 (6 bases each). The V and J ends lost 1 base and 5 bases respectively, with 11 bases between them. CDR3 length: 14 amino acids. The germline V gene encodes CDR1 DFQATT and CDR2 SNEGSKA (reference sequence). CDR3 protein: CSARAGGPTGELFF. DNA of the CDR3: TGCAGTGCTAGAGCTGGGGGGCCGACCGGGGAGCTGTTTTTT.

The chain combines TRBV7-2 with TRBJ2-1; D may be TRBD1 (7 bases). Germline V gives CDR1 SGHTA, CDR2 FQGNSA. The CDR3 runs 12 residues. The V end lost 9 bases, the J end lost 9 bases, and 15 bases lay between the germline ends. CDR3 coding DNA: TGTGCCAGTAGCCCTCAGGGGGGTGAGCAGTTCTTC. Amino acid sequence: CASSPQGGEQFF.

This clonotype was recorded only once. The rearrangement joins TRBV6-2 or TRBV6-3 to TRBJ2-1; a weak D match, TRBD2 (5 bases). The V end was cut by 6 bases, the J end by 9 bases, with 15 bases between. Germline V gene data show CDR1 as MNHEY and CDR2 as SVGEGT. The CDR3 has 13 residues. CDR3 nucleotide sequence: TGTGCCAGCAGACAACTAGAGTTCAGTGAGCAGTTCTTC. Encoded protein: CASRQLEFSEQFF.

The chain uses TRBV6-2 or TRBV6-3 and TRBJ2-3; D gene ambiguous. The CDR3 spans 12 residues. V shed 2 bases and J shed 4 bases, with 4 bases lying between them. CDR1 and CDR2 (germline): MNHEY, SVGEGT. CDR3 region: CASSYMADTQYF. The CDR3 nucleotides are TGTGCCAGCAGTTACATGGCAGATACGCAGTATTTT.

The CDR3, as DNA: TGCAGTGCTAGGGGAGAAGGGAGGCAAGAGACCCAGTACTTC. It yields the protein CSARGEGRQETQYF. V usage is TRBV20-1 and J usage is TRBJ2-5; tentative D call: TRBD2 (6 bases). V shed 3 bases and J shed 2 bases, with 13 bases lying between them. Germline assignment: CDR1 DFQATT and CDR2 SNEGSKA (reference sequence). CDR3 length: 14 residues.

V is TRBV20-1 and J is TRBJ2-5; D unclear. Matching the DNA end better, TRBJ2-7 makes the J call doubtful. Germline V lookup: CDR1 DFQATT, CDR2 SNEGSKA (reference sequence). The CDR3 extends over 11 amino acids. CDR3 coding DNA: TGCAGTGCCAAGCCATCCATCGAGCAGTACTTC. This sequence encodes CSAKPSIEQYF.

The genes are TRBV5-1 and TRBJ2-2; D not certain. V dropped 4 bases and J dropped 1 base, with 14 bases sitting between them. Germline V gene lookup returns CDR1 SGHRS and CDR2 YFSETQ. This CDR3 contains 16 residues. The CDR3 spells CASSTDLTGNTGELFF. In DNA form, the CDR3 reads TGCGCCAGCAGCACCGACCTGACGGGGAACACCGGGGAGCTGTTTTTT.

This clonotype was counted between two and nine times. The J gene is TRBJ2-1, the V gene TRBV2; D might be TRBD2 (6 bases). The CDR3 spans 12 residues. The germline V and J ends were trimmed by 7 bases and 6 bases, with 10 bases remaining between them. Per germline, CDR1 SNHLY and CDR2 FYNNEI. CDR3 coding DNA: TGTGCCAGCAAACTAGCTTCCAATGAGCAGTTCTTC. It translates to CASKLASNEQFF.

The chain joins TRBV9 to TRBJ2-7; D could derive from TRBD1 or TRBD2 (6 bases each). This CDR3 comprises 14 residues. CDR1 and CDR2 (germline): SGDLS, YYNGEE. Deletions cut 0 bases from V and 7 bases from J, with 14 bases between. Here the CDR3 DNA reads TGTGCCAGCAGCGTAGGATGGGGGGCGGAAGAGCAGTACTTC. This codes for CASSVGWGAEEQYF. The full variable domain, its missing parts supplied by reference TRBV9 and TRBJ2-7, is DSGVTQTPKHLITATGQRVTLRCSPRSGDLSVYWYQQSLDQGLQFLIQYYNGEERAKGNILERFSAQQFPDLHSELNLSSLELGDSALYFCASSVGWGAEEQYFGPGTRLTVT.

A few counts support this clonotype. V usage is TRBV20-1 and J usage is TRBJ2-1, with D uncertain. Trimming cost V 0 bases and J 8 bases, with 5 bases left between them. Per germline, CDR1 DFQATT and CDR2 SNEGSKA (reference sequence). This CDR3 region has 11 residues. The CDR3 loop is CSARDLDEQFF. CDR3 nucleotides: TGCAGTGCTAGAGATCTCGATGAGCAGTTCTTC.

This clonotype was counted once. This CDR3 is CASSEGGQGARYEQYF. The DNA of the CDR3 is TGTGCCAGCAGTGAAGGTGGACAGGGGGCGAGGTACGAGCAGTACTTC. V and J are TRBV25-1 and TRBJ2-4; TRBD1 agrees at 11 bases. The J call may be wrong; the DNA end is better matched by TRBJ2-7. This CDR3 is built from 16 residues. Germline V gene sequence: CDR1 MGHDK, CDR2 SYGVNS.

This rearrangement joins TRBV12-3 or TRBV12-4 to TRBJ2-5; D ambiguous. CDR3 length equals 12 residues. The V end was cut by 4 bases, the J end by 5 bases, with 8 bases between. This CDR3 is CASSYKDETQYF. The CDR3 bases are TGTGCCAGCAGTTATAAGGACGAGACCCAGTACTTC.

This chain joins TRBV15 and TRBJ2-2, with D maybe TRBD1 (6 bases). CDR1 LNHNV and CDR2 YYDKDF come from the germline V gene (reference sequence). This CDR3 has 15 amino acids. Trimming took 6 bases from V and 5 from J, leaving 16 bases between them. The CDR3 loop reads CATRTDRTVTGELFF. DNA for the CDR3: TGTGCCACCAGGACCGACAGGACGGTTACCGGGGAGCTGTTTTTT.

The chain carries TRBV10-3 and TRBJ2-7, with 9 bases fitting TRBD2. CDR1 is ENHRY, CDR2 SYGVKD, per germline. The CDR3 spans 15 residues. The junction had 11 bases not matched to a gene; V was cut back by 5 bases and J by 6 bases. The CDR3 nucleotides are TGTGCCATCAGTCAGAGGGCTAGCGGGGTAGGCGAGCAGTACTTC. Translated, it gives CAISQRASGVGEQYF.

This clonotype was observed once. The genes are TRBV7-9 and TRBJ2-3, with D perhaps matching TRBD1 (5 bases). This CDR3 is built from 16 residues. The ends were cut back, 1 base at V and 4 bases at J, with 15 bases in the middle. Looked up from germline, CDR1 is SEHNR and CDR2 is FQNEAQ (reference sequence). CDR3 DNA sequence: TGTGCCAGCAGCTTAGGAGGTGCAGGGTCCGCAGATACGCAGTATTTT. Protein: CASSLGGAGSADTQYF.

The rearrangement uses TRBV7-6 and TRBJ2-4; D is uncertain. The J call may be wrong; the DNA end is better matched by TRBJ2-5. The germline V gene has CDR1 SGHVS and CDR2 FNYEAQ. CDR3 length equals 17 residues. CDR3 loop: CASSRKVGLDLEETQYF. The CDR3 nucleotides read TGTGCCAGCAGCCGAAAGGTGGGCCTTGATCTAGAGGAGACCCAGTACTTC.